The clone carrying this T cell receptor beta chain was observed a few times. What it recognizes is unknown. V gave up 6 bases and J gave up 6 bases, with 17 bases separating them. CDR1 is DFQATT, CDR2 SNEGSKA, per germline (reference sequence). The CDR3 consists of 13 residues. These data belong to a study of CD8 T cells in ankylosing spondylitis. Study results and limitations: Earlier studies detected some motif variants in reactive arthritis synovial fluid and blood. The clones that were linked to disease were reported to be significantly enriched in matched synovial fluid samples from ankylosing spondylitis patients. Clones linked with disease were CD8+ and fairly uncommon in the peripheral blood. The study identified a TCR beta motif of roughly eight highly homologous variants that appeared characteristic of ankylosing spondylitis blood.

Quantitative molecular-barcoded 5'-RACE generated the TCR beta libraries. TCRdb reprocessed the 5' RACE reads via MiXCR and lists one record per CDR3 protein. The sample lists hundreds of thousands of distinct CDR3 sequences, more than 15% occurring once. The clonotype was recovered from a male donor with ankylosing spondylitis. The sequencing input was blood, either unsorted or a sorted T cell fraction (not recorded which). The chain has TRBV20-1 and TRBJ1-2; D might be TRBD1 (6 bases). Written as DNA, the CDR3 is TGCAGTGCCAGAACAGGGTTAGGGCATGGCTACACCTTC. Protein product: CSARTGLGHGYTF.